This T cell receptor beta chain was sequenced during a study of identical twins. The study's findings and limits: Abundant beta clonotypes from cord blood had fewer insertions, unlike memory repertoires, which showed none. Surplus twin overlap in beta out-of-frame sequences was less pronounced. Part of the zero-insertion signal could reflect confounding by invariant MAIT and iNKT cells.

Each CDR3 protein gets one entry after TCRdb re-called the 5' RACE reads with MiXCR. The data contain around 1.7 million distinct CDR3 sequences, 25% to 35% of them singletons. Note on this clonotype: The antigen is unknown.

V lost 6 bases to trimming and J lost 2 bases; unmatched junction nucleotides: 10. Germline CDR1 reads DFQATT; CDR2 reads SNEGSKA (reference sequence). The CDR3 loop spans 16 amino acids. The chain carries TRBV20-1 and TRBJ2-3; 11 nucleotides align to TRBD1. The sequenced sample consisted of cord blood. This receptor was identified in a newborn girl in good health. CDR3 DNA sequence: TGCAGTGCGGATATCGGGACAGGGGGGGTCACAGATACGCAGTATTTT. Protein sequence: CSADIGTGGVTDTQYF.